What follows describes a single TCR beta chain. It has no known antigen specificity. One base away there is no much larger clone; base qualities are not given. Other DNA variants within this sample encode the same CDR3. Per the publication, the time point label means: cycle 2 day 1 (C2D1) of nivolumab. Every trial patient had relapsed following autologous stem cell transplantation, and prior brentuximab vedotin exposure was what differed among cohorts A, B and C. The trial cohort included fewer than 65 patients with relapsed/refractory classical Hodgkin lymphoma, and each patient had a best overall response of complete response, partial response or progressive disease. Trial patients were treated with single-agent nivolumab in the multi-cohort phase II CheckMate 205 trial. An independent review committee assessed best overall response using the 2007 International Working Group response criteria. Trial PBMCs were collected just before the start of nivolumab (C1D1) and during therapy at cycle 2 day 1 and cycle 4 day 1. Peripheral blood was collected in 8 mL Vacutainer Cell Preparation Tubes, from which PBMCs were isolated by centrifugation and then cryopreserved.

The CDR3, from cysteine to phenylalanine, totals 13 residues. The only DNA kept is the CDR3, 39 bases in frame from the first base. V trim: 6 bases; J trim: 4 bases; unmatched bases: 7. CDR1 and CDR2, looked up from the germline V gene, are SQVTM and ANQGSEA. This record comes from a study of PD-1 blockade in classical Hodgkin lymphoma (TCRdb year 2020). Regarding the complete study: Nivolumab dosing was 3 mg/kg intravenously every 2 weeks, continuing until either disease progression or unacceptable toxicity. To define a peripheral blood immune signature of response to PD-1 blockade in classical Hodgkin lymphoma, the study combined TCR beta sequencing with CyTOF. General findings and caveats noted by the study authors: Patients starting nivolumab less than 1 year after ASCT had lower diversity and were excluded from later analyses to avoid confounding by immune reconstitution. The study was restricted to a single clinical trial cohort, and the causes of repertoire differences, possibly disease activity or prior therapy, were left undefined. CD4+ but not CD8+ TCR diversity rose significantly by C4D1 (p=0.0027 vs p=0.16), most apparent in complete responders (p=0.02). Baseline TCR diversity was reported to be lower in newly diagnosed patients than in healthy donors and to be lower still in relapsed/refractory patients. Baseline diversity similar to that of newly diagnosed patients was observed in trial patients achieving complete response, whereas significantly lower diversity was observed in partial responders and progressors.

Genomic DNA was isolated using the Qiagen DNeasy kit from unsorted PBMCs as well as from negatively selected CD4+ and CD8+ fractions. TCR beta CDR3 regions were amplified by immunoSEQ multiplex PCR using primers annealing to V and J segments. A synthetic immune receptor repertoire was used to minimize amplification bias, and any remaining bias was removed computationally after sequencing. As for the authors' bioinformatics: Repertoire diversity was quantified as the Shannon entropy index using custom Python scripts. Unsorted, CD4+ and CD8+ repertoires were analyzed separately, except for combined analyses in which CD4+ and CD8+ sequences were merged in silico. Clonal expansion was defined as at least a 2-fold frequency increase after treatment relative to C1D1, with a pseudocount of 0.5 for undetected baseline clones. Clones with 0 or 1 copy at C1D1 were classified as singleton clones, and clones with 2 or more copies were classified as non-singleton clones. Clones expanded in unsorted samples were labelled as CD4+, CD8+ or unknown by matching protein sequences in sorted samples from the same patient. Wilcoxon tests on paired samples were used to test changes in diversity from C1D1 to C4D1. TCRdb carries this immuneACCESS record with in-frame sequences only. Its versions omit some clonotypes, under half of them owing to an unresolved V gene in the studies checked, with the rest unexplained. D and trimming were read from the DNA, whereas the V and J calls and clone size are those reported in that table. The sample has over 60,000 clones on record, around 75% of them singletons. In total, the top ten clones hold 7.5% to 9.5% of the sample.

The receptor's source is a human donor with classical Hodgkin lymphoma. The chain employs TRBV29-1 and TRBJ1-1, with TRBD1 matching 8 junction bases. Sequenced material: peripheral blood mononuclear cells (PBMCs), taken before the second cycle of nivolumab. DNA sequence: TGCAGCGTCCGGACAGGGCCAGGCACTGAAGCTTTCTTT. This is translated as CSVRTGPGTEAFF.